Shown below are 4 T cell receptor beta chains from a single sample sequenced in a study of T cells expressing NK-cell markers. After re-calling the 5' RACE reads, TCRdb lists one entry per CDR3 protein, DNA absent. The table lists about 540,000 distinct CDR3 sequences. The sequenced sample consisted of blood T cells: a sorted CD56 or NKG2C T cell subset, CD4+ or CD8+ T cells, or bulk PBMC T cells (not recorded which). The source of these receptors is a man aged 18 to 29 in good health.

The J gene is TRBJ2-2, the V gene TRBV15; TCRdb's D call of TRBD1 is untestable without DNA. The CDR3 is 15 amino acids. Germline values: CDR1 LNHNV, CDR2 YYDKDF (reference sequence). The CDR3 reads CATSRDAQGTGELFF.

The chain uses TRBV5-6 and TRBJ2-1; as DNA is missing, the TRBD1 call by TCRdb cannot be tested. CDR1 is SGHDT, CDR2 YYEEEE, per germline. The CDR3 contains 12 residues. This CDR3 reads CASSLGGAGEFF.

CDR3 protein: CASSPGVLAVTYEQYF. The chain is built from TRBV12-3 or TRBV12-4 and TRBJ2-7; TCRdb's D call, TRBD2, is unchecked because there is no DNA. The CDR3 has 16 residues.

The rearrangement links TRBV6-2 or TRBV6-3 to TRBJ2-5; TCRdb indicates TRBD2, and absent DNA this call remains unverified. The CDR3 spans 17 residues. Germline V gene data show CDR1 as MNHEY and CDR2 as SVGEGT. CDR3 protein: CASSYGTSDRSVETQYF.